Listed below are T cell receptor beta chains from one sample, sequenced in a study of T cell repertoires in cytomegalovirus infection. TCRdb re-derived calls from the reads in MiXCR, one entry per CDR3 protein. The sample consists of over 300,000 distinct CDR3 sequences, 8% to 9.5% of them appearing once. The source material was PBMCs. These receptors were obtained from a human donor in good health (CMV status not recorded). Some clones in this sample may be carry-over from other donors' samples. Each CDR3 is given with its conserved first and last residue. Fields, in order: V gene, clone size, J gene, D gene, CDR3 DNA, CDR3 protein. A D gene is named only where the DNA matches it firmly. Expanded clones are given a class, and other clones once, few, many or no size at all.

TRBV7-9,many,TRBJ1-1,.,TGTGCCAGCAGCTTAGAGATGAACACTGAAGCTTTCTTT,CASSLEMNTEAFF
TRBV11-2,few,TRBJ2-1,TRBD1,TGTGCCAGCAGCTCTACCGGGACAGCCACCTACAATGAGCAGTTCTTC,CASSSTGTATYNEQFF
TRBV29-1,few,TRBJ2-7,TRBD2,TGCAGCGTTGTGGGAGGGGACGTTGCCTACGAGCAGTACTTC,CSVVGGDVAYEQYF
TRBV7-2,many,TRBJ1-2,.,TGTGCCAGCAGCTTAGAATACCGAAACTATGGCTACACCTTC,CASSLEYRNYGYTF
TRBV12-3/TRBV12-4,.,TRBJ2-7,TRBD2,TGTGCCACCTCATTCTTTAGCGGGAAAAGCTCCTACGAGCAGTACTTC,CATSFFSGKSSYEQYF
TRBV5-1,few,TRBJ2-5,.,TGCGCCAGCAGCTTGAACGTAGGTGGGCGGGAGACCCAGTACTTC,CASSLNVGGRETQYF
TRBV29-1,few,TRBJ2-7,.,TGCAGCGTTGTATGGGCGGACTTATCCTACGAGCAGTACTTC,CSVVWADLSYEQYF
TRBV2,.,TRBJ2-7,.,TGTGCCAGCAGTGAAACGTTCATCTCGAACTACGAGCAGTACTTC,CASSETFISNYEQYF
TRBV7-9,few,TRBJ1-2,TRBD1,TGTGCCAGCAGCTTACGTGGACAGGGGGCGATCGTTGATGGCTACACCTTC,CASSLRGQGAIVDGYTF
TRBV6-5,many,TRBJ1-5,.,TGTGCCAGCAGGGGTACATCAGGAGGGAGCAATCAGCCCCAGCATTTT,CASRGTSGGSNQPQHF
TRBV7-2,many,TRBJ2-7,.,TGTGCCAGCAGCTCCGCGAGGAGCTCCTACGAGCAGTACTTC,CASSSARSSYEQYF
TRBV2,many,TRBJ2-2,.,TGTGCCAGCAGTGGAACAAAAGGGCGGCGCGGGGAGCTGTTTTTT,CASSGTKGRRGELFF